These 24 T cell receptor beta chains came from one sample sequenced in a study of blood T cell repertoires in COVID-19. Sequenced by immunoSEQ multiplex PCR; TCRdb stores in-frame clones only, minus some. Counted here are some 340,000 clones, over 70% occurring once; the ten biggest clones make up around 3%. The sequenced sample consisted of peripheral blood. These receptors all come from a man younger than 45 with active or convalescent COVID-19.

The V gene is TRBV15, the J gene TRBJ2-3; 8 nucleotides match TRBD2. This CDR3 is 14 amino acids long. With V trimmed by 2 bases and J by 3 bases, 1 base remained unmatched. Germline V gene sequence: CDR1 LNHNV, CDR2 YYDKDF (reference sequence). CDR3 in DNA: TGTGCCACCAGCAGACAGCGGGGGACAGATACGCAGTATTTT. Protein sequence: CATSRQRGTDTQYF.

The chain combines TRBV7-4 with TRBJ1-2; TRBD1 matches at 7 bases. Per germline, CDR1 SGHVT and CDR2 SQSDAQ. Trimming cost V 3 bases and J 5 bases; bases outside gene matches: 18. This CDR3 spans 18 amino acids. The CDR3 protein is CASSFTHRTGTLSYGYTF. CDR3 in DNA: TGTGCCAGCAGCTTCACCCATCGGACAGGAACGTTAAGTTATGGCTACACCTTC. The whole variable domain, filled in from reference TRBV7-4 and TRBJ1-2, reads GAGVSQSPRYKVAKRGRDVALRCDSISGHVTLYWYRQTLGQGSEVLTYSQSDAQRDKSGRPSGRFSAERPERSVSTLKIQRTEQGDSAVYLCASSFTHRTGTLSYGYTFGSGTRLTVV.

This CDR3 reads CASSFSTGGEIYGYTF. CDR3 bases: TGTGCCAGCAGCTTCTCGACAGGGGGGGAAATATATGGCTACACCTTC. This rearrangement joins TRBV7-9 to TRBJ1-2; 9 nucleotides line up with TRBD1. The CDR3 runs 16 residues. V trimming: 3 bases; J trimming: 5 bases; junction bases outside the gene matches: 10. Germline V gene data show CDR1 as SEHNR and CDR2 as FQNEAQ (reference sequence). Full variable domain (rest looked up from reference TRBV7-9 and TRBJ1-2): DTGVSQNPRHKITKRGQNVTFRCDPISEHNRLYWYRQTLGQGPEFLTYFQNEAQLEKSRLLSDRFSAERPKGSFSTLEIQRTEQGDSAMYLCASSFSTGGEIYGYTFGSGTRLTVV.

This chain joins TRBV10-3 and TRBJ1-1; D is possibly TRBD1 (5 bases). CDR1 ENHRY and CDR2 SYGVKD come from the germline V gene. The CDR3 covers 14 residues. The V end was cut by 0 bases, the J end by 6 bases, with 11 bases between. The CDR3 DNA is TGTGCCATCAGTGAGTCGAAAAGGGACTCTGAAGCTTTCTTT. Encoded protein: CAISESKRDSEAFF.

This clone was counted between two and nine times. The chain joins TRBV6-5 to TRBJ1-5; 7 bases align to TRBD1. With V trimmed by 5 bases and J by 7 bases, 8 bases remained unmatched. The CDR3 is 14 residues long. CDR1 and CDR2 (germline): MNHEY, SVGAGI. CDR3 protein: CASSPDRVRQPQHF. For the CDR3, the DNA is TGTGCCAGCAGTCCTGACAGGGTAAGACAGCCCCAGCATTTT.

V gene TRBV6-2 or TRBV6-3 combines with J gene TRBJ2-7, with TRBD2 as a possible D gene (6 bases). This CDR3 spans 16 amino acids. The ends were cut back, 0 bases at V and 0 bases at J, with 12 bases in the middle. CDR1 is MNHEY, CDR2 SVGEGT, per germline. In DNA, the CDR3 is TGTGCCAGCAGTTACTCCAACCGGGACTCCTCCTACGAGCAGTACTTC. This gives the protein CASSYSNRDSSYEQYF.

The gene calls are TRBV5-1 and TRBJ1-1, with a tentative D call TRBD1 (5 bases). V lost 3 bases to trimming and J lost 0 bases, with 15 bases between them. CDR1 and CDR2 from the germline V gene are SGHRS and YFSETQ. This CDR3 is built from 16 residues. The DNA of the CDR3 is TGCGCCAGCAGCTGGGGGGTACAGGTAATGAACACTGAAGCTTTCTTT. Encoded protein: CASSWGVQVMNTEAFF.

The chain joins TRBV18 to TRBJ2-6, with 8 bases aligning to TRBD1. V lost 6 bases and J lost 0; bases outside the gene matches: 16. The CDR3 has 20 residues. Germline V lookup: CDR1 KGHSH, CDR2 LQKENI. The CDR3 DNA is TGTGCCAGCTCGCGCTCCGGGGACAGGCCCCCTGGCTCTGGGGCCAACGTCCTGACTTTC. Amino acids: CASSRSGDRPPGSGANVLTF.

V gene TRBV28 combines with J gene TRBJ1-4; no definite D call. The CDR3 runs 15 residues. Trimming pared 4 bases from V and 0 bases from J, leaving 9 bases between. Germline loops: CDR1 MDHEN, CDR2 SYDVKM. This chain's CDR3 is CASSSLSSTNEKLFF. CDR3 bases: TGTGCCAGCAGTTCACTGAGTTCAACTAATGAAAAACTGTTTTTT.

The chain carries TRBV7-3 and TRBJ1-2; D is ambiguous. CDR3 length: 13 residues. Trimming removed 5 bases from V and 7 bases from J, with 14 bases in between. Germline CDR1 SGHTA, CDR2 FQGTGA. Written as DNA, the CDR3 is TGTGCCAGCAGCCCTCGGGTGGGTTTTGGCTACACCTTC. Its protein product is CASSPRVGFGYTF.

V usage is TRBV6-2 or TRBV6-3 and J usage is TRBJ1-1; D gene unclear. Germline V gene sequence: CDR1 MNHEY, CDR2 SVGEGT. The ends were cut back, 0 bases at V and 4 bases at J, with 12 bases in the middle. The CDR3 length is 15 residues. Here the CDR3 DNA reads TGTGCCAGCAGTTACTCGAGGGCCGTGGCCACTGAAGCTTTCTTT. Residues: CASSYSRAVATEAFF.

The chain employs TRBV6-5 and TRBJ1-1; D unresolved. The V end lost 7 bases, the J end lost 1 base, and 7 bases lay between the germline ends. The germline V gene has CDR1 MNHEY and CDR2 SVGAGI. The CDR3 has 12 residues. The DNA of the CDR3 is TGTGCCAGCACCCTTAAGAACACTGAAGCTTTCTTT. This gives the protein CASTLKNTEAFF.

The rearrangement links TRBV7-2 to TRBJ2-2, with 12 bases aligning to TRBD2. CDR1 is SGHTA, CDR2 FQGNSA, per germline. Unmatched junction bases numbered 7, after V lost 5 bases and J lost 9 bases. The CDR3 has 15 residues. The CDR3 DNA follows: TGTGCCAGCAGCCCGGGACTAGCGGGCCCATGGGAGCTGTTTTTT. Its protein is CASSPGLAGPWELFF. The full variable domain, completed using reference TRBV7-2 and TRBJ2-2, is GAGVSQSPSNKVTEKGKDVELRCDPISGHTALYWYRQSLGQGLEFLIYFQGNSAPDKSGLPSDRFSAERTGGSVSTLTIQRTQQEDSAVYLCASSPGLAGPWELFFGEGSRLTVL.

V usage is TRBV4-3 and J usage is TRBJ2-3; 8 bases fit TRBD2. The trim removed 0 bases at V and 0 bases at J, leaving 5 bases unmatched. Germline V CDR1 and CDR2: LGHNA, YSLEER. The CDR3 sequence is 17 residues long. As DNA, the CDR3 is TGCGCCAGCAGCCAAGATAGCGGCGGGAGGAGCACAGATACGCAGTATTTT. Residues: CASSQDSGGRSTDTQYF.

This clone was observed a few times. The rearrangement links TRBV13 to TRBJ1-1, with D maybe TRBD1 (5 bases). CDR3 length equals 15 residues. Germline CDR1 is PRHDT and CDR2 is FYEKMQ (reference sequence). Trimming took 5 bases from V and 4 from J, leaving 17 bases between them. The CDR3 region has the DNA TGTGCCAGCAGCCCCCGGGAGGGGCGGAGCACTGAAGCTTTCTTT. Protein sequence: CASSPREGRSTEAFF.

This chain joins TRBV7-9 and TRBJ1-2; D remains unclear. With 0 bases removed from V and 3 bases from J, the gap between germline ends came to 8 bases. The germline CDR1 and CDR2 sequences are SEHNR and FQNEAQ (reference sequence). The CDR3 runs to 14 residues. In DNA, the CDR3 is TGTGCCAGCAGCTTAGCGAGTAGTTACTATGGCTACACCTTC. Its translation is CASSLASSYYGYTF.

This clone has only one observation. In DNA, the CDR3 is TGTGCCAGTAGCTCGACAGGGAATTCACCCCTCCACTTT. It specifies CASSSTGNSPLHF. The chain employs TRBV19 and TRBJ1-6; 7 positions match TRBD1. V trimming: 6 bases; J trimming: 7 bases; junction bases outside the gene matches: 3. Germline V CDR1 and CDR2: LNHDA, SQIVND (reference sequence). The CDR3 has 13 amino acids.

V usage is TRBV4-2 and J usage is TRBJ2-1; 7 bases are a match to TRBD2. Germline V gene lookup returns CDR1 LGHNA and CDR2 YNFKEQ. This CDR3 region has 16 residues. The J segment lost 4 bases and the V segment lost 1 base, leaving 7 bases of the junction unmatched. CDR3 sequence (DNA): TGTGCCAGCAGCCAAGCACTAGCGAGGGAATACAATGAGCAGTTCTTC. This codes for CASSQALAREYNEQFF.

The chain joins TRBV4-2 to TRBJ1-2; 11 bases fit TRBD1. This CDR3 contains 14 residues. Trimming at V came to 6 bases and at J to 5 bases, leaving 5 bases not matched to a gene. In germline, CDR1 is LGHNA, CDR2 YNFKEQ. The CDR3: CASRGRDRGYGYTF. The CDR3 DNA reads TGTGCCAGCAGGGGAAGGGACAGGGGGTATGGCTACACCTTC.

V usage is TRBV27 and J usage is TRBJ1-6; D not certain. CDR1 and CDR2 from the germline V gene are MNHEY and SMNVEV (reference sequence). Trimming stripped 5 bases from V and 7 bases from J, with 15 bases between. This CDR3 is built from 15 residues. DNA of the CDR3: TGTGCCAGCAGTCCTCCCCGACACAGAAATTCACCCCTCCACTTT. Its translation: CASSPPRHRNSPLHF.

CDR3 nucleotide sequence: TGTGCCAGCAGTTACCTAGCGGGAGTCGGGAATGAGCAGTTCTTC. As protein: CASSYLAGVGNEQFF. The chain carries TRBV6-5 and TRBJ2-1, with 10 bases fitting TRBD2. V lost 2 bases to trimming and J lost 7 bases; unmatched junction nucleotides: 5. In germline, CDR1 is MNHEY, CDR2 SVGAGI. The CDR3 has 15 residues.

For this clone: The identical CDR3 is also encoded by other nucleotide sequences in the sample. V is TRBV3-1 (or the pseudogene TRBV3-2) and J is TRBJ2-7, with 9 bases fitting TRBD2. The CDR3 spans 15 residues. Germline values: CDR1 LGHDT, CDR2 YNNKEL (reference sequence). V dropped 1 base and J dropped 1; count of bases not matched to a gene: 2. CDR3 DNA: TGTGCCAGCAGCCAAGGACTAGCGGTGTCCTACGAGCAGTACTTC. Protein sequence: CASSQGLAVSYEQYF.

This chain uses TRBV27 with TRBJ2-3, with D possibly matching TRBD2 (7 bases). V was clipped by 7 bases and J by 3 bases, with 17 bases between them. The CDR3 consists of 15 residues. Germline V gene data show CDR1 as MNHEY and CDR2 as SMNVEV (reference sequence). Written as DNA, the CDR3 is TGTGCCAGCAATTTCGGGGGGCGGGGAACAGATACGCAGTATTTT. Translation gives CASNFGGRGTDTQYF.

This clone was counted a single time. The chain is built from TRBV30 and TRBJ1-2; 8 bases line up with TRBD1. Germline V gene lookup returns CDR1 GTSNPN and CDR2 SVGIG (reference sequence). The CDR3 covers 15 residues. The V and J ends lost 2 bases and 6 bases, in that order; junction bases with no gene match: 11. This CDR3 is CAWSHGQGPINGYTF. CDR3 sequence (DNA): TGTGCCTGGAGTCACGGACAGGGCCCTATAAATGGCTACACCTTC.